This TCR beta chain was profiled in a study of T cells after yellow fever vaccination. Researchers made TCR cDNA using 5'RACE template switching, and this step added a universal primer site and UMIs. TCRdb reanalysed the 5' RACE reads using MiXCR and keeps one entry per CDR3 protein. The profile shows about 350,000 distinct CDR3 sequences, 11% of them singletons. This CDR3 has 16 amino acids. The ends were cut back, 0 bases at V and 4 bases at J, with 16 bases in the middle. Germline assignment: CDR1 LNHNV and CDR2 YYDKDF (reference sequence). The receptor's source is a man aged 18 to 30 who received the YFV17D yellow fever vaccine. The chain carries TRBV15 and TRBJ2-7; D is undetermined. The sample here was PBMCs, taken on the day of the first yellow fever vaccination. The CDR3 sequence is CATSREGPAGRYEQYF. CDR3 DNA sequence: TGTGCCACCAGCAGAGAGGGCCCCGCCGGCCGGTACGAGCAGTACTTC.